This entry is about one T cell receptor (beta chain). The sample belongs to a study of cytotoxic CD8 clonotypes in ibrutinib-treated CLL. Study-level background: Response sampling occurred after a median around 11 months of treatment (range 6 to 36).

V was clipped by 3 bases and J by 16 bases; unmatched bases: 4. The CDR3 runs to 11 residues. Germline V gene data show CDR1 as KGHSH and CDR2 as LQKENI. Sequencing used immunoSEQ multiplex PCR; TCRdb keeps in-frame clones, though not all of them. The sample consists of 55,000 to 80,000 clones, less than 95% of them appearing once. The gene calls are TRBV18 and TRBJ2-1; 9 bases agree with TRBD2. The sample here was PBMCs, taken after 12 months of ibrutinib treatment. This clonotype originated in a human donor with chronic lymphocytic leukemia. The CDR3 is CASSPGLAPFF. CDR3 nucleotides: TGTGCCAGCTCACCGGGACTAGCACCCTTCTTC.